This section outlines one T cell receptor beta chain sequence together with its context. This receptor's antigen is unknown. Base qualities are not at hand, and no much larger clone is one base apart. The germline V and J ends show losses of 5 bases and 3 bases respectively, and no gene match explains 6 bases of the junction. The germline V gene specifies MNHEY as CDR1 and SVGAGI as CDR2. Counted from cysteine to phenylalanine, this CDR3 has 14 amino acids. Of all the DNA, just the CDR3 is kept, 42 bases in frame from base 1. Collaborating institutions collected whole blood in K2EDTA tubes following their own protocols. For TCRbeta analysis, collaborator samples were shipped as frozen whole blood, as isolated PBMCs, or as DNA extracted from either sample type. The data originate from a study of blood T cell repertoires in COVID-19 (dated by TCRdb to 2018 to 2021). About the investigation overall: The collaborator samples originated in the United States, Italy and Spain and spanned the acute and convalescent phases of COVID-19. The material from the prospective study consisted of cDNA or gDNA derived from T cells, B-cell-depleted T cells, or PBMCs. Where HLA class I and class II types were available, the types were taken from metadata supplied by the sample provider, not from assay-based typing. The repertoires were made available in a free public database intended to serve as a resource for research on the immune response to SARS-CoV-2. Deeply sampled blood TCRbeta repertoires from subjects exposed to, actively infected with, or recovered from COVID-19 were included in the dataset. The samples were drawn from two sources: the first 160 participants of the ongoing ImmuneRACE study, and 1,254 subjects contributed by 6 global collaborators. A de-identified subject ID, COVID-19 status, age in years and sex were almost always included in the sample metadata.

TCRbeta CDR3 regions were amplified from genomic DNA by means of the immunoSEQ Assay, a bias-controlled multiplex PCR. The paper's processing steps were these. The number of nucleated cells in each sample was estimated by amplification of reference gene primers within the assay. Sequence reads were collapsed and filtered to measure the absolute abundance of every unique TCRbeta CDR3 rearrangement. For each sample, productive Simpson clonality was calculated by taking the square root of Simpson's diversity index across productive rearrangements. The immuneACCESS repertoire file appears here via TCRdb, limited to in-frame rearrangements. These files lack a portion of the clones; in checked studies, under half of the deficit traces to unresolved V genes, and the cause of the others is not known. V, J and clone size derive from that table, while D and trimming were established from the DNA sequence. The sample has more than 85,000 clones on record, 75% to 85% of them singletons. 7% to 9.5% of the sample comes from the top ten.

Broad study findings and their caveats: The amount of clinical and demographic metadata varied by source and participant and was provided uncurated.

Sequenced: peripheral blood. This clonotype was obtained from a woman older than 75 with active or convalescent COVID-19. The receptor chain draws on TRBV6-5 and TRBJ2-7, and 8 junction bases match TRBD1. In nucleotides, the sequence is TGTGCCAGCAGTAGGCGGACAGGGAGCTACGAGCAGTACTTC. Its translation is CASSRRTGSYEQYF.